These 2 T cell receptor beta chains were sequenced from one sample in a study of identical twins. MiXCR was run by TCRdb on the 5' RACE reads, yielding one entry per CDR3 protein. This sample yields 350,000 or so distinct CDR3 sequences, of which about 10% are seen a single time; roughly 9% belongs to the top ten. Specimen: naive T cells sorted from blood. The source of these receptors is a woman in her forties or fifties in good health.

The chain links TRBV6-6 to TRBJ1-1; 8 bases agree with TRBD1. V trimming: 6 bases; J trimming: 2 bases; junction bases outside the gene matches: 11. In germline, CDR1 is MNHNY, CDR2 SVGAGI (reference sequence). The CDR3 is 16 amino acids. CDR3 sequence reads: CASSTAGQGKNTEAFF. CDR3 in DNA: TGTGCCAGCAGCACCGCCGGACAGGGTAAAAACACTGAAGCTTTCTTT.

This clonotype was recorded many times. The chain recombines TRBV5-1 with TRBJ2-1, with 9 positions matching TRBD2. Germline CDR1 reads SGHRS; CDR2 reads YFSETQ. With V trimmed by 4 bases and J by 3 bases, 11 bases remained unmatched. This CDR3 has 17 residues. CDR3 coding DNA: TGCGCCAGCAGCCCCGGCCTAGCGGGGCCAAACTACAATGAGCAGTTCTTC. Encoded protein: CASSPGLAGPNYNEQFF.